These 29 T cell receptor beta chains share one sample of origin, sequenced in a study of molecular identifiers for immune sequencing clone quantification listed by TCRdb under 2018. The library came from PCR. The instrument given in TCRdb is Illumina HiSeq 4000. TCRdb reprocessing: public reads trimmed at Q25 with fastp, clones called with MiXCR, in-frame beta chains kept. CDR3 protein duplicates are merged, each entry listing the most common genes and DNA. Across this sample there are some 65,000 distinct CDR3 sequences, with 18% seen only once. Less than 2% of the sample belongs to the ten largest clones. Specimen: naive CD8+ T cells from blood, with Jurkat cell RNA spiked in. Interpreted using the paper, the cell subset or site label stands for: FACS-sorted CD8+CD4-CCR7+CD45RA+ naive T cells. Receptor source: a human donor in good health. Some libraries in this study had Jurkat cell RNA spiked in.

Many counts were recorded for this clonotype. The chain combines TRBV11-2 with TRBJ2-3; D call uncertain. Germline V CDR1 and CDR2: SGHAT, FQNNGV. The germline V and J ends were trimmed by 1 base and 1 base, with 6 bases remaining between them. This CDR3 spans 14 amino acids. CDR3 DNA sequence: TGTGCCAGCAGCTTAGTTGACCGCACAGATACGCAGTATTTT. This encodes CASSLVDRTDTQYF.

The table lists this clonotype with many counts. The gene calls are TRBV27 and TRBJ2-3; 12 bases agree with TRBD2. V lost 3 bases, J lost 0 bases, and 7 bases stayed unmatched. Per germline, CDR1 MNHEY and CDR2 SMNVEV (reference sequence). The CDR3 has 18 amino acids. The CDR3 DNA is TGTGCCAGCAGTTTCATGACTAGCGGGGGAGGAAGCACAGATACGCAGTATTTT. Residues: CASSFMTSGGGSTDTQYF.

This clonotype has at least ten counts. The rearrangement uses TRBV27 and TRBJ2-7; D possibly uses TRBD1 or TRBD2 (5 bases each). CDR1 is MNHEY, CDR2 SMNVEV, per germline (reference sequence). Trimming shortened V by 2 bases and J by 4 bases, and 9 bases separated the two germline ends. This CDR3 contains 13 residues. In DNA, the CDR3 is TGTGCCAGCAGTTTAACGTGGGGGTACGAGCAGTACTTC. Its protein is CASSLTWGYEQYF.

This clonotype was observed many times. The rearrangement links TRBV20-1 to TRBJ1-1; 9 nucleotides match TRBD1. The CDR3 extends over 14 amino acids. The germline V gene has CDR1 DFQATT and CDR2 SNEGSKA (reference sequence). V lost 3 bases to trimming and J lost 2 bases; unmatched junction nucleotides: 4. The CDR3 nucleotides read TGCAGTGCTAGTGGGGACAGGGAAAACACTGAAGCTTTCTTT. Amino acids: CSASGDRENTEAFF.

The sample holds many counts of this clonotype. CDR3 protein: CASSLDPYEQYF. The CDR3 bases are TGTGCCAGCAGCTTGGACCCGTACGAGCAGTACTTC. The chain has TRBV7-2 and TRBJ2-7; D remains unclear. The germline gives CDR1 SGHTA, CDR2 FQGNSA. The CDR3 length is 12 residues. The germline V and J ends were trimmed by 3 bases and 4 bases, with 7 bases remaining between them.

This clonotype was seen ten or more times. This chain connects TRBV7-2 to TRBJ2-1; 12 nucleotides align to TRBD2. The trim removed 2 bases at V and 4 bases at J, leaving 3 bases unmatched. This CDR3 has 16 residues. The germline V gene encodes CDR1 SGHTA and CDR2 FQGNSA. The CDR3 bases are TGTGCCAGCAGCTTAATTCTAGCGGGAGGGTACAATGAGCAGTTCTTC. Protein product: CASSLILAGGYNEQFF.

The CDR3 DNA is TGTGCCAGCAGCTTAATCGGATGGAACAATGAGCAGTTCTTC. This gives the protein CASSLIGWNNEQFF. J is TRBJ2-1 and V is TRBV11-2; no clear D gene. V was pared by 2 bases and J by 5 bases, with 10 bases between. Germline CDR1 is SGHAT and CDR2 is FQNNGV. The CDR3 covers 14 residues. Together with reference TRBV11-2 and TRBJ2-1, the CDR3 gives the full variable domain: EAGVAQSPRYKIIEKRQSVAFWCNPISGHATLYWYQQILGQGPKLLIQFQNNGVVDDSQLPKDRFSAERLKGVDSTLKIQPAKLEDSAVYLCASSLIGWNNEQFFGPGTRLTVL.

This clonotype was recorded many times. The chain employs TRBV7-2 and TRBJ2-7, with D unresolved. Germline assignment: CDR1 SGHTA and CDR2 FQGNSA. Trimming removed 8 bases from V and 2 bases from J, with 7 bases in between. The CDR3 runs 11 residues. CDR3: CASREAYEQYF. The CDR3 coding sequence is TGTGCCAGCCGCGAGGCCTACGAGCAGTACTTC. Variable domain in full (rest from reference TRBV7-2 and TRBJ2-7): GAGVSQSPSNKVTEKGKDVELRCDPISGHTALYWYRQSLGQGLEFLIYFQGNSAPDKSGLPSDRFSAERTGGSVSTLTIQRTQQEDSAVYLCASREAYEQYFGPGTRLTVT.

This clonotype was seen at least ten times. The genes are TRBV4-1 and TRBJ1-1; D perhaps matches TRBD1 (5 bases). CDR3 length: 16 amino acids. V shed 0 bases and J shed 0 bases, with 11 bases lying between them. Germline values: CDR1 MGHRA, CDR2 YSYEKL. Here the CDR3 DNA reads TGCGCCAGCAGCCAAGAACCAGGGTCCCTGAACACTGAAGCTTTCTTT. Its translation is CASSQEPGSLNTEAFF.

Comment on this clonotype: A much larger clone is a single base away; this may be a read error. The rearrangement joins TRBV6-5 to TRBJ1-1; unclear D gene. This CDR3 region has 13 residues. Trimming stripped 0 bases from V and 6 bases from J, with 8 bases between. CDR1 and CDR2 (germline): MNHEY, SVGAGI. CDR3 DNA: TGTGCCAGCAGTTACTCGCAGACCGCTGAAGCTTTCTTT. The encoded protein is CASSYSQTAEAFF.

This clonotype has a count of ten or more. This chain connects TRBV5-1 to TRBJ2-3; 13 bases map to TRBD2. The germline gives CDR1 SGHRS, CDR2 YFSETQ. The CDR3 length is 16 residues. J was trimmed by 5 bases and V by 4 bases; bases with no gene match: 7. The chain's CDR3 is CASSLGLAGVEDTQYF. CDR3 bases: TGCGCCAGCAGCCTAGGACTAGCGGGAGTGGAAGATACGCAGTATTTT.

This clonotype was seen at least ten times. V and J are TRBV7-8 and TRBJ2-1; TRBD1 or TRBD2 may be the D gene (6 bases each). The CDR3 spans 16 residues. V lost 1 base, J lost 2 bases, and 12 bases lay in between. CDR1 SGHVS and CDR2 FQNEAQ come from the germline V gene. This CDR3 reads CASSLEGGNTYNEQFF. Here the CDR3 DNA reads TGTGCCAGCAGCTTAGAGGGGGGAAACACCTACAATGAGCAGTTCTTC.

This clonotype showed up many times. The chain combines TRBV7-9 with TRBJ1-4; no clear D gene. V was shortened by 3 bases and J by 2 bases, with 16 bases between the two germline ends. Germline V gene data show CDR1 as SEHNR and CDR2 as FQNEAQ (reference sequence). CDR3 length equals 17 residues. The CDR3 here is CASSFPGTRVTNEKLFF. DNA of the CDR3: TGTGCCAGCAGCTTTCCGGGAACAAGGGTGACTAATGAAAAACTGTTTTTT.

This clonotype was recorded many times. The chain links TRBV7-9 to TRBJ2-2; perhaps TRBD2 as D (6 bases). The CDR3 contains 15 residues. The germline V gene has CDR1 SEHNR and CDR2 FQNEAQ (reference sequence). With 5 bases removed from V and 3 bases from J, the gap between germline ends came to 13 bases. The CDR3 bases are TGTGCCAGCAGCCCCCCGACTAGATACACCGGGGAGCTGTTTTTT. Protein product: CASSPPTRYTGELFF.

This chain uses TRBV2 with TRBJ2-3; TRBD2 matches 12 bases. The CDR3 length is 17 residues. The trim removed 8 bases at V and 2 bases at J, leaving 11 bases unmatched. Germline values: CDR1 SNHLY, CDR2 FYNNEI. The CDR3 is CASYSLAGGPNTDTQYF. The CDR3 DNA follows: TGTGCCAGCTATTCCCTAGCGGGAGGGCCTAACACAGATACGCAGTATTTT.

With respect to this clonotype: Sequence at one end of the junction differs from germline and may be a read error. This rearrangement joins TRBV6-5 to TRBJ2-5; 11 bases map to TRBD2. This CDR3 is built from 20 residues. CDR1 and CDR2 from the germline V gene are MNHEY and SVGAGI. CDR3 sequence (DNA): TGTGCCGGCAGTTATCCCAGGCTAGCGGGAGGATTATCGGTTGGAGAGACCCAGTACTTC. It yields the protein CAGSYPRLAGGLSVGETQYF.

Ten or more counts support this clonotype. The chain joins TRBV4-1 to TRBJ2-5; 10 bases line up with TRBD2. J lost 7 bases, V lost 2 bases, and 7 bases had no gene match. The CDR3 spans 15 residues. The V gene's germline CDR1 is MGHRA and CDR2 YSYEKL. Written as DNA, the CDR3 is TGCGCCAGCAGCCAAACTAGCGGGATTATCGGGACCCAGTACTTC. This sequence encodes CASSQTSGIIGTQYF.

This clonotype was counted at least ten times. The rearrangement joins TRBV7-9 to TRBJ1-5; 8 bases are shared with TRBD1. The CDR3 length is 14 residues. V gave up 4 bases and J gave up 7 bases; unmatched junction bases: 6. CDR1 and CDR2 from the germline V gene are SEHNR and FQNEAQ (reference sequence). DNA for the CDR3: TGTGCCAGCAGCTCTGGACAGGGATGGCAGCCCCAGCATTTT. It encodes CASSSGQGWQPQHF.

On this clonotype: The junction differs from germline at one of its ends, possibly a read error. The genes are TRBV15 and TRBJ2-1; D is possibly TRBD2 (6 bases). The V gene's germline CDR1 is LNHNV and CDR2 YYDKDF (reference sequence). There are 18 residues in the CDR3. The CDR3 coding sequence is TGTGCCGCCAGCAGAGATTTCGGAGGGGTAGGTGGTATCGATGAGCAGTTCTTC. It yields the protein CAASRDFGGVGGIDEQFF.

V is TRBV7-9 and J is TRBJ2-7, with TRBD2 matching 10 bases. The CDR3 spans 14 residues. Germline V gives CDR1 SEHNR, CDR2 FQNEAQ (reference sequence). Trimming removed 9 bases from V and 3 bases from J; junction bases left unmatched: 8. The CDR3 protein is CASSASGGVYEQYF. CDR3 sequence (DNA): TGTGCCAGTAGCGCTAGCGGGGGTGTCTACGAGCAGTACTTC. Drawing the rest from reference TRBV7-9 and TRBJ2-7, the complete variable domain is DTGVSQNPRHKITKRGQNVTFRCDPISEHNRLYWYRQTLGQGPEFLTYFQNEAQLEKSRLLSDRFSAERPKGSFSTLEIQRTEQGDSAMYLCASSASGGVYEQYFGPGTRLTVT.

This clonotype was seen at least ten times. The CDR3 sequence: CASSLGLADNEQFF. CDR3 nucleotide sequence: TGTGCCAGCAGCTTGGGACTAGCGGATAATGAGCAGTTCTTC. The rearrangement uses TRBV13 and TRBJ2-1; 11 nucleotides line up with TRBD2. V gave up 3 bases and J gave up 7 bases; unmatched junction bases: 2. CDR3 length equals 14 residues. Per germline, CDR1 PRHDT and CDR2 FYEKMQ (reference sequence).

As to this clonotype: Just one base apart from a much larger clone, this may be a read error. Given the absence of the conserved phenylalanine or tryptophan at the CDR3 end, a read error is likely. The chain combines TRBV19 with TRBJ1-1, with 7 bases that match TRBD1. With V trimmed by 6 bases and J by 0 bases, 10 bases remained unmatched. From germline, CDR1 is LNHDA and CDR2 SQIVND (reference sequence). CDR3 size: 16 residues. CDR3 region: CASRGNRGLMNTEAFL. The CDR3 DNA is TGTGCCAGTAGAGGAAACAGGGGACTCATGAACACTGAAGCTTTCCTT.

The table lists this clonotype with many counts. Here the CDR3 DNA reads TGTGCCAGCAGCCAAGGGGTAGCGGGAGTCGGTCAGGAGACCCAGTACTTC. Its protein product is CASSQGVAGVGQETQYF. V usage is TRBV3-1 and J usage is TRBJ2-5; 9 bases line up with TRBD2. This CDR3 has 17 residues. The germline V gene has CDR1 LGHDT and CDR2 YNNKEL (reference sequence). V shed 1 base and J 5 bases; nucleotides not matched to a gene: 11.

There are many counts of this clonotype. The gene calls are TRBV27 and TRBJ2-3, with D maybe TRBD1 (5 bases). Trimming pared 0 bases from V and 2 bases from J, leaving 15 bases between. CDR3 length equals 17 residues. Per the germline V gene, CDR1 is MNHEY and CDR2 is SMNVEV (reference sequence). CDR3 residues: CASSLSGFDRTTDTQYF. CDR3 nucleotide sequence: TGTGCCAGCAGTTTATCGGGGTTCGACAGAACCACAGATACGCAGTATTTT.

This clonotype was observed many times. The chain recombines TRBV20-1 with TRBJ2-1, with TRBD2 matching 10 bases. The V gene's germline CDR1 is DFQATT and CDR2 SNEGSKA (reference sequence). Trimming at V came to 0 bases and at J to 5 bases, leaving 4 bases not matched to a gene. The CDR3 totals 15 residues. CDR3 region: CSARDPLAGNNEQFF. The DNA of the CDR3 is TGCAGTGCTAGAGATCCACTAGCGGGGAACAATGAGCAGTTCTTC.

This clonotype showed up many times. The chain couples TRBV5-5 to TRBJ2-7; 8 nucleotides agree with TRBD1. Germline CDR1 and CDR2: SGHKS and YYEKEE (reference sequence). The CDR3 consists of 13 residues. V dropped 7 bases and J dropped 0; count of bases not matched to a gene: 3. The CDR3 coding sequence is TGTGCCAGCTGGACAGGGAGCTCCTACGAGCAGTACTTC. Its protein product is CASWTGSSYEQYF. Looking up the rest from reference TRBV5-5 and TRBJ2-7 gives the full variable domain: DAGVTQSPTHLIKTRGQQVTLRCSPISGHKSVSWYQQVLGQGPQFIFQYYEKEERGRGNFPDRFSARQFPNYSSELNVNALLLGDSALYLCASWTGSSYEQYFGPGTRLTVT.

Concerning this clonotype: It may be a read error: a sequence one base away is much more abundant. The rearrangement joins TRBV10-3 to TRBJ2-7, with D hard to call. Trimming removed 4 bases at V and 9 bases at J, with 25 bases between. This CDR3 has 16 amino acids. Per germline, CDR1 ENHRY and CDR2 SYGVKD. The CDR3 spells CAISVGLVGLKNGQYF. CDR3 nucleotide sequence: TGTGCCATCAGTGTGGGTTTGGTTGGGCTTAAGAACGGGCAGTACTTC.

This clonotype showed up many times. The CDR3 DNA reads TGTGCCAGCAGCCAAGATTACTTCGGGACTAGCGGGACTCCTTGGGGCGAGCAGTACTTC. Its protein product is CASSQDYFGTSGTPWGEQYF. The chain employs TRBV14 and TRBJ2-7, with 13 positions matching TRBD2. Trimming at V came to 0 bases and at J to 6 bases, leaving 17 bases not matched to a gene. Germline CDR1 reads SGHDN; CDR2 reads FVKESK. CDR3 length equals 20 residues.

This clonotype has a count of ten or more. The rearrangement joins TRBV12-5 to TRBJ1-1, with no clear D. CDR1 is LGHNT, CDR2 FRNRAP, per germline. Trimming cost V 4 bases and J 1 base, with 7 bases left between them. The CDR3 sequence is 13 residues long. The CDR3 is CASGYTENTEAFF. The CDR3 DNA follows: TGTGCTAGTGGTTACACAGAGAACACTGAAGCTTTCTTT.